This T cell receptor (beta chain) was sequenced during a study of control samples from healthy donors and cancer patients. Produced via immunoSEQ multiplex PCR; TCRdb's table is partial and in-frame only. The sample contains about 150,000 clones, roughly 94% of which appear only once. To note about this clone: Other DNA sequences in this specimen translate into the identical CDR3.

This CDR3 contains 12 residues. Trimming cost V 3 bases and J 1 base, with 3 bases left between them. Sequenced material: PBMCs. This chain links TRBV12-3 or TRBV12-4 with TRBJ1-1; D remains unclear. The TCR comes from a man in his 60s with colorectal cancer. CDR3 loop: CASSLGNTEAFF. The CDR3 nucleotides are TGTGCCAGCAGTTTGGGGAACACTGAAGCTTTCTTT.